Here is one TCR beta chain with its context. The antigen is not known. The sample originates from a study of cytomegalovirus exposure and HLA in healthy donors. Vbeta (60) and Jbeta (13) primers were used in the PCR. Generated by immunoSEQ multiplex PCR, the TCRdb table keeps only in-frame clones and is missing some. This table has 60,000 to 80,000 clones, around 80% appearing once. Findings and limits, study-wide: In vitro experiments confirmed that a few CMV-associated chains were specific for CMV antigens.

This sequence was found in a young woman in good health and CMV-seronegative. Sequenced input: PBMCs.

The CDR3 region has the DNA TGTGCCAGCAGCCCCCCGGGTAGGAATGAGCAGTTCTTC. It specifies CASSPPGRNEQFF. This chain uses TRBV7-2 with TRBJ2-1; no reliable D call. This CDR3 spans 13 amino acids. Germline V gene lookup returns CDR1 SGHTA and CDR2 FQGNSA. The germline V and J ends were trimmed by 5 bases and 7 bases, with 12 bases remaining between them.